A selection of T cell receptor beta chains follows, all from one sample in a study of blood T cell repertoires in COVID-19. Profiled with immunoSEQ multiplex PCR; TCRdb holds only in-frame clones, not every one. The sample holds about 3,600 clones, 76% seen once. Source material: peripheral blood. These receptor sequences come from a human donor in a cohort sampled during active COVID-19. Each CDR3 is given with its conserved first and last residue. The D gene is left open where the match is weak. Expanded clones are given a class, and other clones once, few, many or no size at all.

D gene: .; clone size: .; V gene: TRBV3-1/TRBV3-2; J gene: TRBJ2-5; CDR3 length: 15; CDR3 protein: CASSQSVGVEETQYF; CDR3 DNA: TGTGCCAGCAGCCAAAGCGTAGGGGTAGAAGAGACCCAGTACTTC
D gene: .; clone size: .; V gene: TRBV7-9; J gene: TRBJ1-3; CDR3 length: 17; CDR3 protein: CASSIDFGRDSGNTIYF; CDR3 DNA: TGTGCCAGCAGCATTGATTTTGGGCGAGACTCTGGAAACACCATATATTTT
D gene: TRBD2; clone size: once; V gene: TRBV6-1; J gene: TRBJ2-4; CDR3 length: 20; CDR3 protein: CASSESNSGLSPLAKNIQYF; CDR3 DNA: TGTGCCAGCAGTGAAAGTAATAGCGGGCTGAGCCCCCTAGCCAAAAACATTCAGTACTTC
D gene: .; clone size: .; V gene: TRBV3-1/TRBV3-2; J gene: TRBJ1-4; CDR3 length: 14; CDR3 protein: CASSPGWMGEKLFF; CDR3 DNA: TGTGCCAGCAGTCCAGGGTGGATGGGTGAAAAACTGTTTTTT
D gene: TRBD1; clone size: once; V gene: TRBV12-3/TRBV12-4; J gene: TRBJ2-5; CDR3 length: 13; CDR3 protein: CASSLDRLGAQYF; CDR3 DNA: TGTGCCAGCAGTTTGGACAGGTTGGGGGCCCAGTACTTC
D gene: .; clone size: .; V gene: TRBV10-3; J gene: TRBJ2-5; CDR3 length: 12; CDR3 protein: CAISRHEETQYF; CDR3 DNA: TGTGCCATCAGCAGACACGAAGAGACCCAGTACTTC
D gene: .; clone size: .; V gene: TRBV29-1; J gene: TRBJ2-3; CDR3 length: 12; CDR3 protein: CSVHADTDTQYF; CDR3 DNA: TGCAGCGTTCATGCGGACACAGATACGCAGTATTTT
D gene: .; clone size: .; V gene: TRBV20-1; J gene: TRBJ1-5; CDR3 length: 14; CDR3 protein: CSASSLQPNQPQHF; CDR3 DNA: TGCAGTGCTAGTTCTCTACAGCCAAATCAGCCCCAGCATTTT
D gene: TRBD2; clone size: few; V gene: TRBV7-8; J gene: TRBJ2-5; CDR3 length: 18; CDR3 protein: CASSPDRVRREGGETQYF; CDR3 DNA: TGTGCCAGCAGCCCAGATAGGGTTCGGCGGGAGGGGGGAGAGACCCAGTACTTC
D gene: .; clone size: .; V gene: TRBV4-1; J gene: TRBJ2-5; CDR3 length: 16; CDR3 protein: CASSQDASGTWGTQYF; CDR3 DNA: TGCGCCAGCAGCCAAGATGCGTCGGGAACGTGGGGGACCCAGTACTTC
D gene: TRBD1; clone size: .; V gene: TRBV28; J gene: TRBJ2-5; CDR3 length: 11; CDR3 protein: CATGGRETQYF; CDR3 DNA: TGTGCCACAGGGGGCCGGGAGACCCAGTACTTC
D gene: .; clone size: .; V gene: TRBV15; J gene: TRBJ1-1; CDR3 length: 15; CDR3 protein: CAISEQQGISTEAFF; CDR3 DNA: TGTGCCATCAGCGAGCAACAGGGTATCAGCACTGAAGCTTTCTTT
D gene: .; clone size: few; V gene: TRBV30; J gene: TRBJ1-2; CDR3 length: 14; CDR3 protein: CAWSPLGRGYGYTF; CDR3 DNA: TGTGCCTGGAGCCCTCTAGGCAGGGGCTATGGCTACACCTTC
D gene: .; clone size: .; V gene: TRBV9; J gene: TRBJ1-5; CDR3 length: 13; CDR3 protein: CASSWGVSQPQHF; CDR3 DNA: TGTGCCAGCAGCTGGGGAGTTAGTCAGCCCCAGCATTTT